This TCR beta chain was identified during a study of T cells in localized non-small cell lung cancer. Trimming left V 8 bases short and J 2 bases short, with 10 bases between. The germline V gene has CDR1 MNHEY and CDR2 SMNVEV (reference sequence). The CDR3 has 12 residues. The study, taken as a whole, reports: A raised T cell density in blood coincided with lengthier overall survival. When the top 100 tumor clones were examined, a median about 60 of them also appeared in the adjacent lung, which was paired and uninvolved. Heterogeneity remains possible because sequencing was limited to only one tumor region. In uninvolved adjacent lung, T cell clonality reached its highest value, exceeding tumor.

Assay used: immunoSEQ multiplex PCR; TCRdb lists only in-frame clones, some missing. The sample yields about 21,000 clones, roughly nine tenths seen once. Points on this clone: The antigen remains unidentified.

The chain carries TRBV27 and TRBJ2-7; D unclear. The TCR sequence derives from a man aged 40-75 years with stage II squamous cell lung carcinoma. This material consisted of PBMCs, taken before any cancer treatment. As DNA, the CDR3 is TGTGCCAGCTCCCAGCAACCCTACGAGCAGTACTTC. Translation gives CASSQQPYEQYF.